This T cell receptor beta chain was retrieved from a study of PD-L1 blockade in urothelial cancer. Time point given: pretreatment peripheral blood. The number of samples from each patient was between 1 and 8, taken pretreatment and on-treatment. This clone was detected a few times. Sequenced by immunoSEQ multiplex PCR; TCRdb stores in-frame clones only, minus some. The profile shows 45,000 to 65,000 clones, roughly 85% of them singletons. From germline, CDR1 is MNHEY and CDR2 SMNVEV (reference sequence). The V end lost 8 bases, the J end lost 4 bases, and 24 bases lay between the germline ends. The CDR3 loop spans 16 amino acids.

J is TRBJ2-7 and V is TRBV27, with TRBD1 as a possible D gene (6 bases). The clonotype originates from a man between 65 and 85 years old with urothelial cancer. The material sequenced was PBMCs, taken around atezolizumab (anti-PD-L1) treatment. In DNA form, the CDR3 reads TGTGCCAGCGGGGCAGACAGGCTGGGACCCGATTACGAGCAGTACTTC. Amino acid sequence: CASGADRLGPDYEQYF.